This T cell receptor (beta chain) was observed in a study of T-cell reconstitution after alpha-beta-depleted transplantation in children. Findings and limits, study-wide: By one year post-transplant, T-cell counts and diversity largely arose from T cells that were newly produced.

Between the trimmed V and J ends, which lost 2 bases and 6 bases, there was a span of 23 bases. CDR3 length: 17 residues. Of note for this clonotype: Its antigen remains unidentified.

Using unique molecular identifiers, the investigators prepared the TCRbeta library. A single record per CDR3 protein comes from TCRdb applying MiXCR to the PCR reads. The sample records 130,000 to 150,000 distinct CDR3 sequences, about 9% being singletons. The source material was PBMCs, mostly from graft donor cells, sampled 180 days after TCRalphabeta/CD19-depleted stem cell transplant. The receptor was derived from a female patient aged 2-9 years who had a stem cell transplant for congenital amegakaryocytic thrombocytopenia, so the T cells may come from the graft donor. The V call is TRBV5-7, the J call TRBJ2-5; D possibly corresponds to TRBD2 (6 bases). TRBV5-7 is known as an ORF, though its function is uncertain. CDR3 sequence reads: CASSFSPSGLSKQTQYF. For the CDR3, the DNA is TGTGCCAGCAGCTTTTCACCCTCGGGACTGAGCAAACAGACCCAGTACTTC.